A selection of T cell receptor beta chains follows, all from one sample in a study of cytomegalovirus exposure and HLA in healthy donors. This table comes from immunoSEQ multiplex PCR, and its TCRdb copy is limited to in-frame clones, with some not included. The data contain 97,000 or so clones, about a tenth of them seen just once; the ten biggest clones take up about 4.7%. Source material: PBMCs. Every receptor here comes from a man aged 50-59 years in good health and CMV-seropositive. Both conserved end residues are part of each CDR3. A D gene is named only where the DNA matches it firmly. The listing skips clone size in some rows; elsewhere it reads once, few, many or a size class.

CDR3: CASILTRTGELFF
DNA: TGTGCCAGCATCTTAACGAGGACCGGGGAGCTGTTTTTT
V: TRBV6-5
J: TRBJ2-2
D: NA
size: NA

CDR3: CASSRQATGNTIYF
DNA: TGTGCCAGCAGCCGACAGGCTACTGGAAACACCATATATTTT
V: TRBV6-6
J: TRBJ1-3
D: NA
size: NA

CDR3: CASSRTSGTNTGELFF
DNA: TGTGCCAGCAGCCGGACTAGCGGCACGAACACCGGGGAGCTGTTTTTT
V: TRBV7-9
J: TRBJ2-2
D: TRBD2
size: few

CDR3: CASSLYGDRALNEQFF
DNA: TGTGCCAGCAGTTTATACGGGGACAGGGCTTTGAATGAGCAGTTCTTC
V: TRBV27
J: TRBJ2-1
D: TRBD1
size: NA

CDR3: CAGGRGQETQYF
DNA: TGTGCGGGGGGGAGGGGGCAAGAGACCCAGTACTTC
V: TRBV30
J: TRBJ2-5
D: NA
size: NA

CDR3: CASSPSLGDIQYF
DNA: TGTGCCAGCAGCCCTTCTCTAGGAGACATTCAGTACTTC
V: TRBV6-5
J: TRBJ2-4
D: NA
size: NA

CDR3: CASSEALSSAGGSNEQFF
DNA: TGTGCCAGCAGTGAAGCGCTTTCGTCAGCGGGGGGAAGCAATGAGCAGTTCTTC
V: TRBV6-1
J: TRBJ2-1
D: TRBD2
size: NA

CDR3: CASSQGLTSYEQYF
DNA: TGTGCCAGCTCACAGGGACTGACCAGCTACGAGCAGTACTTC
V: TRBV18
J: TRBJ2-7
D: NA
size: NA

CDR3: CASSLSPGRTVYEQYF
DNA: TGTGCCAGCAGTCTAAGTCCCGGGCGGACAGTCTACGAGCAGTACTTC
V: TRBV7-8
J: TRBJ2-7
D: NA
size: few

CDR3: CASSPTVSSYEQYF
DNA: TGTGCCAGCAGCCCGACAGTCAGCTCCTACGAGCAGTACTTC
V: TRBV5-4
J: TRBJ2-7
D: NA
size: few

CDR3: CASSGRAGLSSEAFF
DNA: TGTGCCAGCAGCGGTCGGGCAGGGCTCTCCTCTGAAGCTTTCTTT
V: TRBV5-6
J: TRBJ1-1
D: NA
size: few

CDR3: CASSDKKGLAGGGSSYNEQFF
DNA: TGTGCCAGCAGCGACAAAAAGGGACTAGCGGGAGGCGGGAGCTCCTACAATGAGCAGTTCTTC
V: TRBV9
J: TRBJ2-1
D: TRBD2
size: NA

CDR3: CASRTTADTGELFF
DNA: TGCGCCAGCAGGACCACTGCGGACACCGGGGAGCTGTTTTTT
V: TRBV4-1
J: TRBJ2-2
D: NA
size: NA

CDR3: CASSSSSGRGTGELFF
DNA: TGTGCCAGCAGCTCCTCCTCTGGGAGGGGTACCGGGGAGCTGTTTTTT
V: TRBV5-4
J: TRBJ2-2
D: TRBD2
size: few

CDR3: CASSSGLHEKLFF
DNA: TGTGCCAGCAGTTCCGGGTTACATGAAAAACTGTTTTTT
V: TRBV28
J: TRBJ1-4
D: NA
size: NA

CDR3: CAWTKTAGNQPQHF
DNA: TGTGCCTGGACCAAAACAGCAGGCAATCAGCCCCAGCATTTT
V: TRBV30
J: TRBJ1-5
D: NA
size: NA

CDR3: CASSVRLRSGRTDTQYF
DNA: TGTGCCAGCAGTGTCCGGTTGAGGAGCGGCCGCACAGATACGCAGTATTTT
V: TRBV2
J: TRBJ2-3
D: NA
size: NA

CDR3: CASSESQALRPQHF
DNA: TGTGCCAGCAGTGAATCCCAAGCTTTAAGGCCCCAGCATTTT
V: TRBV6-1
J: TRBJ1-5
D: NA
size: NA

CDR3: CASGLVLGGADEQFF
DNA: TGTGCTAGTGGTTTGGTACTGGGGGGGGCCGATGAGCAGTTCTTC
V: TRBV12-5
J: TRBJ2-1
D: NA
size: NA

CDR3: CSAEGNTEAFF
DNA: TGCAGTGCGGAGGGGAACACTGAAGCTTTCTTT
V: TRBV20-1
J: TRBJ1-1
D: NA
size: few

CDR3: CASSLYLGHSYEQYF
DNA: TGTGCCAGCAGCTTATACCTGGGACATTCCTACGAGCAGTACTTC
V: TRBV7-3
J: TRBJ2-7
D: NA
size: NA

CDR3: CSVDRAGETQYF
DNA: TGCAGCGTTGACAGGGCTGGCGAGACCCAGTACTTC
V: TRBV29-1
J: TRBJ2-5
D: NA
size: few

CDR3: CASSRGGLTYEQYF
DNA: TGTGCCAGCTCGAGGGGGGGGTTGACCTACGAGCAGTACTTC
V: TRBV27
J: TRBJ2-7
D: NA
size: NA

CDR3: CASSFGSLNTEAFF
DNA: TGTGCCAGCAGTTTTGGTAGTTTAAACACTGAAGCTTTCTTT
V: TRBV28
J: TRBJ1-1
D: NA
size: NA

CDR3: CAWSVAGAPYEQYF
DNA: TGTGCCTGGAGTGTCGCAGGGGCCCCCTACGAGCAGTACTTC
V: TRBV30
J: TRBJ2-7
D: NA
size: few

CDR3: CASSDSRSPSYNEQFF
DNA: TGTGCCAGCAGTGACTCTCGAAGCCCCTCCTACAATGAGCAGTTCTTC
V: TRBV6-4
J: TRBJ2-1
D: NA
size: NA

CDR3: CASSYRDRGKLFF
DNA: TGTGCCAGCAGTTACAGGGACAGGGGAAAACTGTTTTTT
V: TRBV6-5
J: TRBJ1-4
D: TRBD1
size: NA

CDR3: CASSLNKLNTEAFF
DNA: TGTGCCAGCAGTTTAAACAAATTGAACACTGAAGCTTTCTTT
V: TRBV27
J: TRBJ1-1
D: NA
size: NA

CDR3: CASSHQAGQLRLGYTF
DNA: TGTGCCAGCAGCCACCAAGCGGGGCAGCTCCGTCTTGGCTACACCTTC
V: TRBV4-2
J: TRBJ1-2
D: NA
size: NA

CDR3: CASSQDLLGRAYEQYF
DNA: TGTGCCAGCAGCCAAGATCTTCTCGGGAGGGCCTATGAGCAGTACTTC
V: TRBV14
J: TRBJ2-7
D: TRBD2
size: NA

CDR3: CASSLARGYEQYF
DNA: TGTGCCAGCAGCTTGGCTCGGGGGTACGAGCAGTACTTC
V: TRBV5-4
J: TRBJ2-7
D: NA
size: NA

CDR3: CASSSLFRGRGYTF
DNA: TGTGCCAGCAGCTCCCTCTTTAGGGGTAGGGGCTACACCTTC
V: TRBV5-6
J: TRBJ1-2
D: NA
size: NA

CDR3: CASAGPQETQYF
DNA: TGTGCCAGTGCGGGACCTCAAGAGACCCAGTACTTC
V: TRBV5-6
J: TRBJ2-5
D: NA
size: few

CDR3: CASSLLPASDGYYNEQFF
DNA: TGTGCCAGCAGCTTATTGCCGGCTAGCGACGGCTACTACAATGAGCAGTTCTTC
V: TRBV7-8
J: TRBJ2-1
D: NA
size: NA

CDR3: CASSLVGEGRETQYF
DNA: TGTGCCAGCAGCTTGGTGGGGGAGGGCCGAGAGACCCAGTACTTC
V: TRBV5-4
J: TRBJ2-5
D: TRBD2
size: few

CDR3: CASSLVYGGSYEQYF
DNA: TGTGCCAGCAGCTTAGTTTACGGCGGTAGCTACGAGCAGTACTTC
V: TRBV7-8
J: TRBJ2-7
D: NA
size: many

CDR3: CASSLTGLTSGSYNEQFF
DNA: TGTGCCAGCAGCTTAACCGGCCTTACTAGCGGAAGCTACAATGAGCAGTTCTTC
V: TRBV7-6
J: TRBJ2-1
D: TRBD2
size: few

CDR3: CASSLEGGGYGYTF
DNA: TGTGCCAGCAGCTTGGAAGGGGGCGGCTATGGCTACACCTTC
V: TRBV5-6
J: TRBJ1-2
D: TRBD1
size: few

CDR3: CASRQGGGQPQHF
DNA: TGTGCCAGCAGACAGGGGGGCGGTCAGCCCCAGCATTTT
V: TRBV6-5
J: TRBJ1-5
D: TRBD1
size: few

CDR3: CASSVRGIGSTDTQYF
DNA: TGTGCCAGCAGCGTAAGGGGAATAGGGAGCACAGATACGCAGTATTTT
V: TRBV5-8
J: TRBJ2-3
D: NA
size: few

CDR3: CGGNICGNGYTF
DNA: TGTGGGGGCAACATTTGCGGGAATGGCTACACCTTC
V: TRBV12-2
J: TRBJ1-2
D: NA
size: few

CDR3: CASSELDSSYEQYF
DNA: TGTGCCAGCAGTGAATTAGACAGCTCCTACGAGCAGTACTTC
V: TRBV25-1
J: TRBJ2-7
D: NA
size: NA